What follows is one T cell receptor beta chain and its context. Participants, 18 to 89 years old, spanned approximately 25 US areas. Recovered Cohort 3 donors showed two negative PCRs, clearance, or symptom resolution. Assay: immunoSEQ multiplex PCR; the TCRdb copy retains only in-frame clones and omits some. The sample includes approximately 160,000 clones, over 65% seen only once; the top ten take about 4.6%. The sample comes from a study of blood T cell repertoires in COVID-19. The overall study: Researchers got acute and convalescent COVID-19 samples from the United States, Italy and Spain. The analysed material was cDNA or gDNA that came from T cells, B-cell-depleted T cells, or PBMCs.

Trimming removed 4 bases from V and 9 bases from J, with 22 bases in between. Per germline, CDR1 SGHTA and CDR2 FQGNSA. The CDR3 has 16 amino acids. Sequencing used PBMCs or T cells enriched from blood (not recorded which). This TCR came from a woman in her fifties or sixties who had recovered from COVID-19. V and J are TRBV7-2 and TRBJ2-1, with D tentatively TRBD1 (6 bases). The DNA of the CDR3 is TGTGCCAGCAGCTCACCGCCAGGGGACCAAAGCACTGAGCAGTTCTTC. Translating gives CASSSPPGDQSTEQFF.